This is a list of T cell receptor beta chains from one sample in a study of blood T cell repertoires in COVID-19. Some clones are missing from TCRdb's copy, which holds only in-frame ones; the method was immunoSEQ multiplex PCR. The table records roughly 170,000 clones, about 85% of them present only once. Specimen: peripheral blood. Receptors were obtained from a woman aged 50 to 60 with COVID-19, enrolled during active disease. Both conserved end residues are trimmed from each CDR3.

v_call,j_call,cdr3_aa
TRBV10-2,TRBJ2-1,ASSPGTGTYNEQF
TRBV7-8,TRBJ1-6,ASSLVEGYSPLH
TRBV30,TRBJ1-1,ALDRGRTEAF
TRBV19,TRBJ1-4,ASTLGLATNEKLF
TRBV4-2,TRBJ2-1,ASSQPSGEQF
TRBV18,TRBJ1-4,ASSPPGEVDEKLF
TRBV2,TRBJ1-2,ASMAGYGYT
TRBV6-2/TRBV6-3,TRBJ2-5,ASSSRAASGPTRVETQY
TRBV5-1,TRBJ2-3,ASSYDRGPVGTDTQY
TRBV15,TRBJ2-6,ATSKRPGVRSGANVLT
TRBV6-5,TRBJ1-2,ASSYRQGFYGYT
TRBV7-2,TRBJ2-1,ASSLSGENYNEQF
TRBV7-9,TRBJ2-7,ASSFEGGHEQY
TRBV3-1/TRBV3-2,TRBJ1-6,ASSQDESPLH
TRBV10-3,TRBJ1-3,AISTGTTGNTIY
TRBV11-2,TRBJ1-1,ASSSSRDRVEAF
TRBV9,TRBJ2-3,ASSVGRGAYTDTQY
TRBV28,TRBJ2-7,ASSLWQDSYEQY
TRBV6-5,TRBJ1-1,ATEAGGSNTEAF
TRBV30,TRBJ1-2,AWRTPPSVGPGYT
TRBV3-1/TRBV3-2,TRBJ2-2,ASSPLASGGGTGELF
TRBV30,TRBJ2-7,AWSPDRRSYEQY
TRBV19,TRBJ1-1,ASGLFKNTEAF